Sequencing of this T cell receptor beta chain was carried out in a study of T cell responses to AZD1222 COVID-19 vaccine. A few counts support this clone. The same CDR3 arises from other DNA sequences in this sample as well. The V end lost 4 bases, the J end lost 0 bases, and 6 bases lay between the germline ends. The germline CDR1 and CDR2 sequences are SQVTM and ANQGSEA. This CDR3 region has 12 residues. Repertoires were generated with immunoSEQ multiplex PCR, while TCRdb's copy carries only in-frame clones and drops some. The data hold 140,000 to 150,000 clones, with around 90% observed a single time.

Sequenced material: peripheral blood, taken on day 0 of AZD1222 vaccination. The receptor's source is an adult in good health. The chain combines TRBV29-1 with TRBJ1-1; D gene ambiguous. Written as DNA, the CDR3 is TGCAGCGTTGCCCCAATGAACACTGAAGCTTTCTTT. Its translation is CSVAPMNTEAFF.